This TCR beta chain was captured in a study of cytomegalovirus exposure and HLA in healthy donors. The CDR3 has 15 residues. The germline V gene has CDR1 GTSNPN and CDR2 SVGIG (reference sequence). Trimming removed 1 base at V and 0 bases at J, with 12 bases between. PCR primers comprised 60 Vbeta and 13 Jbeta primers. Measured with immunoSEQ multiplex PCR; TCRdb has only the in-frame clones, and not every one. The sample records nearly 110,000 clones, around two thirds being singletons. The sequencing sample was made of PBMCs. The chain employs TRBV30 and TRBJ1-2, with a weak D call TRBD1 (6 bases). The sequence was obtained from a woman in her thirties or forties in good health and CMV-seropositive. The CDR3 DNA reads TGTGCCTGGAGTGGCTGGACAGACCCTAACTATGGCTACACCTTC. Encoded protein: CAWSGWTDPNYGYTF.